The 25 T cell receptor beta chains given below trace back to one sample, sequenced in a study of T cells in Graves' hyperthyroidism and ophthalmopathy. TCR beta CDR3 regions were amplified from RNA transcripts. Researchers ran a first-round RT-PCR on the TCR CDR3 using the HTBI primer set. Via MiXCR, TCRdb re-called the multiplex PCR reads, giving one row per CDR3 protein. This table holds 460,000 or so distinct CDR3 sequences, 13% to 15% found once. Material: blood. The receptors stem from a woman between 18 and 29 years old with Graves' hyperthyroidism.

J is TRBJ1-1 and V is TRBV4-1, with D unresolved. The CDR3 is 15 amino acids. From germline, CDR1 is MGHRA and CDR2 YSYEKL. Trimming left V 1 base short and J 5 bases short, with 14 bases between. For the CDR3, the DNA is TGCGCCAGCAGCCAAGGGGCACAGAGGTGGACTGAAGCTTTCTTT. Translating it yields CASSQGAQRWTEAFF.

As concerns this clonotype: Since a much larger clone is just one base distant, this may be a read error. This chain connects TRBV3-1 to TRBJ2-7; 10 bases match TRBD2. This CDR3 has 15 residues. Germline V gene lookup returns CDR1 LGHDT and CDR2 YNNKEL (reference sequence). This CDR3 reads CASSQGLAGAYEHYF. CDR3 in DNA: TGTGCCAGCAGCCAAGGACTAGCGGGCGCCTACGAGCACTACTTC.

The genes are TRBV19 and TRBJ2-3; TRBD1 agrees at 8 bases. V gave up 3 bases and J gave up 4 bases; unmatched junction bases: 9. There are 16 residues in the CDR3. CDR1 is LNHDA and CDR2 is SQIVND in the germline V gene (reference sequence). CDR3: CASSMGSGGFADTQYF. CDR3 nucleotide sequence: TGTGCCAGTAGTATGGGTTCAGGGGGCTTCGCAGATACGCAGTATTTT.

This clonotype has a count of ten or more. This chain joins TRBV12-3 or TRBV12-4 and TRBJ2-2; no definite D call. V lost 4 bases and J lost 13, with 10 bases in between. This CDR3 contains 11 residues. The chain's CDR3 is CASSSSIPLFF. CDR3 nucleotide sequence: TGTGCCAGCAGTTCGTCGATCCCGCTGTTTTTT.

The genes are TRBV30 and TRBJ2-7; 12 nucleotides match TRBD2. Germline V lookup: CDR1 GTSNPN, CDR2 SVGIG (reference sequence). The CDR3 loop spans 21 amino acids. Trimming at V came to 0 bases and at J to 6 bases, leaving 24 bases not matched to a gene. CDR3 in amino acids: CAWSVLRYGLAGGKGALEQYF. In DNA form, the CDR3 reads TGTGCCTGGAGTGTATTACGTTACGGCCTAGCGGGAGGGAAGGGGGCTCTCGAGCAGTACTTC.

This clonotype was seen many times. V is TRBV20-1 and J is TRBJ2-7; unclear D gene. The CDR3 covers 11 residues. Looked up from germline, CDR1 is DFQATT and CDR2 is SNEGSKA (reference sequence). V gave up 3 bases and J gave up 3 bases, with 6 bases separating them. For the CDR3, the DNA is TGCAGTGCTAGCGCCCTCTACGAGCAGTACGTC. It translates to CSASALYEQYV.

This clonotype was counted at least ten times. The rearrangement links TRBV12-3 or TRBV12-4 to TRBJ1-2; 7 nucleotides agree with TRBD1. CDR3 length: 13 residues. J was trimmed by 5 bases and V by 5 bases; bases with no gene match: 5. The DNA of the CDR3 is TGTGCCAGCAGTCCCGACAGGGTATATGGCTACACCTTC. As protein: CASSPDRVYGYTF.

About this clonotype itself: A much larger clone lies a single base off, so this may be a read error. CDR3 bases: TGTGCCAGCAGTGAGATGTCGGGACAGAAGCCCAACGTCCTGACTTTC. This codes for CASSEMSGQKPNVLTF. The chain joins TRBV25-1 to TRBJ2-6; the match to TRBD1 covers 7 bases. This CDR3 has 16 residues. Germline V gene data show CDR1 as MGHDK and CDR2 as SYGVNS. J lost 8 bases, V lost 3 bases, and 10 bases had no gene match.

This clonotype was seen many times. The J gene is TRBJ2-7, the V gene TRBV15; perhaps TRBD1 as D (6 bases). Germline lookup yields CDR1 LNHNV and CDR2 YYDKDF (reference sequence). The V and J ends lost 3 bases and 1 base respectively, with 10 bases between them. This CDR3 region has 14 residues. The CDR3 DNA sequence: TGTGCCACCAGCAGCCGGGACATGTCCTACGAGCAGTACGTC. Its translation: CATSSRDMSYEQYV.

In its sample, this clonotype was seen many times. This chain connects TRBV9 to TRBJ2-3, with 9 bases fitting TRBD1. V gave up 2 bases and J gave up 5 bases; unmatched junction bases: 9. This CDR3 has 16 amino acids. The germline CDR1 and CDR2 sequences are SGDLS and YYNGEE. CDR3 DNA: TGTGCCAGCAGCGTCTCACAGGGGGCACACATAGATACGCAGTATTTT. Its translation is CASSVSQGAHIDTQYF.

This clonotype was counted only a few times. The chain couples TRBV29-1 to TRBJ1-2; no clear D. Looked up from germline, CDR1 is SQVTM and CDR2 is ANQGSEA. CDR3 length: 12 amino acids. The ends were cut back, 2 bases at V and 5 bases at J, with 9 bases in the middle. The CDR3 protein is CSVERPLYGYTF. The CDR3 DNA reads TGCAGCGTTGAACGACCTTTATATGGCTACACCTTC. Looking up the rest from reference TRBV29-1 and TRBJ1-2 gives the full variable domain: SAVISQKPSRDICQRGTSLTIQCQVDSQVTMMFWYRQQPGQSLTLIATANQGSEATYESGFVIDKFPISRPNLTFSTLTVSNMSPEDSSIYLCSVERPLYGYTFGSGTRLTVV.

This clonotype was observed at least ten times. The V gene is TRBV27, the J gene TRBJ1-2; 9 bases map to TRBD1. Germline CDR1 is MNHEY and CDR2 is SMNVEV (reference sequence). Trimming cost V 4 bases and J 3 bases; bases outside gene matches: 6. The length of the CDR3 is 15 residues. For the CDR3, the DNA is TGTGCCAGCAGTTCTTTACAGGGGGCATACTATGGCTACACCTTC. Translated: CASSSLQGAYYGYTF.

In this sample, this clonotype turned up a few times. The V gene is TRBV7-2, the J gene TRBJ1-5; D remains ambiguous. CDR1 and CDR2 (germline): SGHTA, FQGNSA. This CDR3 is built from 13 residues. V lost 1 base, J lost 9 bases, and 10 bases lay in between. This CDR3 is CASSLDLLSPQHF. The CDR3 region has the DNA TGTGCCAGCAGCTTAGATCTTTTGTCGCCCCAGCATTTT.

This clonotype came up many times. The chain couples TRBV7-9 to TRBJ2-7; unclear D gene. The germline gives CDR1 SEHNR, CDR2 FQNEAQ (reference sequence). The CDR3 is made up of 12 amino acids. Trimming removed 2 bases at V and 1 base at J, with 3 bases between. CDR3 bases: TGTGCCAGCAGCTTATCGTCCTACGAGCAGTACTTC. This translates into CASSLSSYEQYF.

This clonotype was found many times. The chain couples TRBV12-3 or TRBV12-4 to TRBJ2-1, with 7 bases fitting TRBD2. The CDR3 loop spans 15 amino acids. V dropped 4 bases and J dropped 9; count of bases not matched to a gene: 12. In nucleotides, the CDR3 is TGTGCCAGCAGTTATCAAGCGGGAAGGGGCACTGAGCAGTTCTTC. Residues: CASSYQAGRGTEQFF.

This clonotype was counted ten times or more. The DNA of the CDR3 is TGTGCCAGCAGCTTCGGGACAGGGGTGGAGACCCAGTACTTC. Amino acids: CASSFGTGVETQYF. The rearrangement links TRBV5-4 to TRBJ2-5; 10 nucleotides align to TRBD1. Losses at the gene ends were 2 bases for V and 5 bases for J; bases not matched to a gene: 3. CDR3 length: 14 amino acids. Germline CDR1 and CDR2: SGHNT and YYREEE (reference sequence).

This clonotype was seen at least ten times. J is TRBJ1-1 and V is TRBV9, with D unclear. CDR3 size: 13 residues. V was trimmed by 3 bases and J by 1 base, leaving 7 bases between them. Germline CDR1 reads SGDLS; CDR2 reads YYNGEE. Written as DNA, the CDR3 is TGTGCCAGCAGCGCGGCGTCGAACACTGAAGCTTTCTTT. Translation gives CASSAASNTEAFF. Looking up the rest from reference TRBV9 and TRBJ1-1 gives the full variable domain: DSGVTQTPKHLITATGQRVTLRCSPRSGDLSVYWYQQSLDQGLQFLIQYYNGEERAKGNILERFSAQQFPDLHSELNLSSLELGDSALYFCASSAASNTEAFFGQGTRLTVV.

This clonotype was recorded at least ten times. The chain recombines TRBV29-1 with TRBJ2-7, with D uncertain. Germline loops: CDR1 SQVTM, CDR2 ANQGSEA. The CDR3 loop spans 12 amino acids. Trimming stripped 1 base from V and 1 base from J, with 5 bases between. The chain's CDR3 is CSVEGLSYEQYV. The CDR3 DNA is TGCAGCGTTGAAGGGCTGTCCTACGAGCAGTACGTC.

The V gene is TRBV11-2, the J gene TRBJ1-2, with D unresolved. The CDR3 is made up of 13 amino acids. Germline loops: CDR1 SGHAT, CDR2 FQNNGV. Trimming shortened V by 3 bases and J by 7 bases, and 12 bases separated the two germline ends. The chain's CDR3 is CASSFLRTPGYTF. The CDR3 nucleotides are TGTGCCAGCAGCTTTTTACGGACGCCTGGCTACACCTTC. Filled out from reference TRBV11-2 and TRBJ1-2, the complete variable domain reads EAGVAQSPRYKIIEKRQSVAFWCNPISGHATLYWYQQILGQGPKLLIQFQNNGVVDDSQLPKDRFSAERLKGVDSTLKIQPAKLEDSAVYLCASSFLRTPGYTFGSGTRLTVV.

DNA for the CDR3: TGTGCCAGCAGTTCGTCGCGGGGGGCGCATAGGATTGATACGCAGTATTTT. Protein: CASSSSRGAHRIDTQYF. V gene TRBV12-3 or TRBV12-4 combines with J gene TRBJ2-3, with 8 positions matching TRBD2. The length of the CDR3 is 17 residues. Losses at the gene ends were 4 bases for V and 6 bases for J; bases not matched to a gene: 15.

In this sample, this clonotype turned up many times. The chain couples TRBV27 to TRBJ2-1; maybe TRBD2 (5 bases). V was clipped by 2 bases and J by 8 bases, with 16 bases between them. Germline CDR1 reads MNHEY; CDR2 reads SMNVEV (reference sequence). This CDR3 comprises 15 residues. CDR3 sequence: CASSLSRQAGDEQFF. The CDR3 DNA is TGTGCCAGCAGTTTAAGCCGGCAGGCCGGGGATGAGCAGTTCTTC.

This clonotype was counted a few times. The junction departs from the called germline gene at one end, perhaps through a read error. The chain has TRBV7-9 and TRBJ2-1; 9 positions match TRBD2. CDR1 SEHNR and CDR2 FQNEAQ come from the germline V gene (reference sequence). The CDR3 consists of 16 residues. CDR3 sequence: CASSFPGTSRYSEQFF. The DNA for the CDR3 is TGTGCCAGCAGCTTTCCCGGGACTAGCAGATACAGTGAGCAGTTCTTC.

In its sample, this clonotype was seen a few times. V usage is TRBV5-4 and J usage is TRBJ2-1; D is possibly TRBD2 (5 bases). The length of the CDR3 is 14 residues. Deletions cut 0 bases from V and 9 bases from J, with 13 bases between. Germline V gene sequence: CDR1 SGHNT, CDR2 YYREEE (reference sequence). The DNA of the CDR3 is TGTGCCAGCAGCTTGGAAGAGGCTAGCAGTGAGCAGTTCTTC. This codes for CASSLEEASSEQFF.

This clonotype was seen repeatedly, ten times or more. The rearrangement joins TRBV11-2 to TRBJ2-1, with 11 nucleotides matching TRBD2. This CDR3 contains 15 residues. Germline CDR1 and CDR2: SGHAT and FQNNGV. J gave up 7 bases and V 1 base, and 3 bases lay outside the gene matches. The CDR3 DNA is TGTGCCAGCAGCTTAGCGGGACTAGCGGATAATGAGCAGTTCTTC. Translation: CASSLAGLADNEQFF.

At least ten counts were recorded for this clonotype. The chain carries TRBV5-1 and TRBJ2-5; 9 nucleotides line up with TRBD1. CDR1 is SGHRS, CDR2 YFSETQ, per germline. The CDR3 loop spans 14 amino acids. Trimming took 2 bases from V and 5 from J; bases not matched to a gene: 4. CDR3 nucleotide sequence: TGCGCCAGCAGCTTTGGCGGGACAGGGGAGACCCAGTACTTC. Its protein is CASSFGGTGETQYF.